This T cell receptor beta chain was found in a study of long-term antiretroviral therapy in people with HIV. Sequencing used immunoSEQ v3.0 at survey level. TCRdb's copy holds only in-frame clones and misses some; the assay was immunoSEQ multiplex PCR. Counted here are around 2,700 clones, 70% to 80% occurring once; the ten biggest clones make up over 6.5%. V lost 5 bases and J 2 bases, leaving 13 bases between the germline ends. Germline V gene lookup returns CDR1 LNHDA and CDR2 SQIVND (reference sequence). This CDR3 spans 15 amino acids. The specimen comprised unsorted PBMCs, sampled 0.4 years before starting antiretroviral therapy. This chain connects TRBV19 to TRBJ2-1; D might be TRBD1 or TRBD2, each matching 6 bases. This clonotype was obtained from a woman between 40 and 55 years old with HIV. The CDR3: CASSEGGLTYNEQFF. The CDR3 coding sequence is TGTGCCAGTAGTGAAGGGGGGCTGACCTACAATGAGCAGTTCTTC. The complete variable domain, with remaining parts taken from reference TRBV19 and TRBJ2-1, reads DGGITQSPKYLFRKEGQNVTLSCEQNLNHDAMYWYRQDPGQGLRLIYYSQIVNDFQKGDIAEGYSVSREKKESFPLTVTSAQKNPTAFYLCASSEGGLTYNEQFFGPGTRLTVL.